A selection of T cell receptor beta chains follows, all from one sample in a study of blood T cell repertoires in COVID-19. TCRdb keeps only in-frame clones here, not all; method: immunoSEQ multiplex PCR. The repertoire has about 150,000 clones, 80% to 90% of them found once; the top ten carry roughly 14%. Sequenced: peripheral blood. The source is a woman aged 35 to 49 with acute or convalescent COVID-19. Each CDR3 is given with its conserved first and last residue. D genes are given only for firm matches. Size is omitted from some rows. Given values are once, few, many or a class for expanded clones.

j_gene | abundance | d_gene | v_gene | CDR3aa | CDR3nt
TRBJ2-7 | . | . | TRBV7-9 | CASSLAGPSREQYF | TGTGCCAGCAGCTTGGCGGGACCCTCTCGCGAGCAGTACTTC
TRBJ2-7 | . | . | TRBV7-8 | CASSPNPWQGKYSYEQYF | TGTGCCAGCAGCCCCAACCCGTGGCAGGGAAAATATTCCTACGAGCAGTACTTC
TRBJ1-4 | . | . | TRBV6-1 | CASSEMSTNEKLFF | TGTGCCAGCAGTGAAATGTCTACTAATGAAAAACTGTTTTTT
TRBJ2-3 | . | . | TRBV19 | CASRKTESTDTQYF | TGTGCCAGTCGTAAGACAGAGAGCACAGATACGCAGTATTTT
TRBJ2-3 | . | TRBD1 | TRBV6-6 | CASNRDRVTDTQYF | TGTGCCAGCAACCGGGACAGGGTTACAGATACGCAGTATTTT
TRBJ2-7 | . | . | TRBV30 | CAWSVDIRGEQYF | TGTGCCTGGAGTGTGGATATCCGGGGCGAGCAGTACTTC
TRBJ2-1 | once | TRBD1 | TRBV3-1/TRBV3-2 | CASSQRPFEGADEQFF | TGTGCCAGCAGCCAGCGGCCTTTTGAGGGGGCCGATGAGCAGTTCTTC
TRBJ2-7 | . | . | TRBV3-1/TRBV3-2 | CASSQDLVSGYEQYF | TGTGCCAGCAGCCAAGATCTGGTGTCAGGGTACGAGCAGTACTTC
TRBJ1-1 | few | . | TRBV24-1 | CATSDWGGSEAFF | TGTGCCACCAGTGATTGGGGAGGGAGTGAAGCTTTCTTT
TRBJ1-2 | . | TRBD1 | TRBV28 | CASSLSRTGRGYTF | TGTGCCAGCAGCTTATCCCGGACAGGGCGAGGCTACACCTTC
TRBJ1-2 | few | . | TRBV12-3/TRBV12-4 | CATWGQSVGYTF | TGTGCCACGTGGGGGCAGTCGGTTGGCTACACCTTC
TRBJ2-7 | . | TRBD1 | TRBV6-5 | CASNNDRVGSSEQYF | TGTGCCAGCAATAATGACAGGGTTGGTTCCTCCGAGCAGTACTTC
TRBJ2-1 | . | . | TRBV19 | CASSMLPGSYNEQFF | TGTGCCAGTAGTATGCTACCGGGATCCTACAATGAGCAGTTCTTC
TRBJ1-1 | once | . | TRBV6-5 | CASSYSQASVTEAFF | TGTGCCAGCAGTTACTCTCAGGCCTCGGTCACTGAAGCTTTCTTT
TRBJ1-1 | . | . | TRBV10-2 | CASSEWGGAPEAFF | TGCGCCAGCAGTGAGTGGGGGGGGGCCCCTGAAGCTTTCTTT
TRBJ2-1 | few | TRBD2 | TRBV5-1 | CATQGASGAPNEQFF | TGCGCCACCCAAGGCGCTAGCGGGGCCCCGAATGAGCAGTTCTTC
TRBJ2-6 | . | . | TRBV13 | CASSFSSGSGANVLTF | TGTGCCAGCAGCTTTAGTTCGGGCTCTGGGGCCAACGTCCTGACTTTC
TRBJ1-2 | . | . | TRBV20-1 | CSASNIYGYTF | TGCAGTGCTAGTAACATCTATGGCTACACCTTC